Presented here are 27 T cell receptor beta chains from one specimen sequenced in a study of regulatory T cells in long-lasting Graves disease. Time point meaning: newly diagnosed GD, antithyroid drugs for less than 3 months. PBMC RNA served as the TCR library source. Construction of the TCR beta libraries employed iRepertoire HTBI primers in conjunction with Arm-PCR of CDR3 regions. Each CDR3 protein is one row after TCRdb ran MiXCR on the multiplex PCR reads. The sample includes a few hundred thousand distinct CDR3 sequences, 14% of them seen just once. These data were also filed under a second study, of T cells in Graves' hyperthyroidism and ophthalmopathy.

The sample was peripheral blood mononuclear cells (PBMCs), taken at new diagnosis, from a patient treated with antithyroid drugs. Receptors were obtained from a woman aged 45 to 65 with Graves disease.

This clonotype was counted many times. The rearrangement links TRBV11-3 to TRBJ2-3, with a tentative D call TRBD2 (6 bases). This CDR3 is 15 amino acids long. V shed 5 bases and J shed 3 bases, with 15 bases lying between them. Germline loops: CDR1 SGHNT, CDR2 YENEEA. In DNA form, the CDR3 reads TGTGCCAGCAGCGAGAGGTGGGGGGAGACAGATACGCAGTATTTT. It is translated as CASSERWGETDTQYF.

The CDR3 protein is CASSLSSAGGELFF. CDR3 sequence (DNA): TGCGCCAGCAGCTTGTCTTCAGCGGGCGGGGAGCTGTTTTTT. The rearrangement joins TRBV5-1 to TRBJ2-2, with TRBD2 as a possible D gene (6 bases). The CDR3 is 14 amino acids. Per germline, CDR1 SGHRS and CDR2 YFSETQ. Trimming took 1 base from V and 7 from J, leaving 11 bases between them.

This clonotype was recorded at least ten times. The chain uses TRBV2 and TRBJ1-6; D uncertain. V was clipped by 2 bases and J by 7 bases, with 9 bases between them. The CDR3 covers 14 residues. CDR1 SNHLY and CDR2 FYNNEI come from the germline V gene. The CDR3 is CASSEYATNSPLHF. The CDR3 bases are TGTGCCAGCAGTGAATATGCCACGAATTCACCCCTCCACTTT. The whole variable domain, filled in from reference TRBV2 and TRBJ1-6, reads EPEVTQTPSHQVTQMGQEVILRCVPISNHLYFYWYRQILGQKVEFLVSFYNNEISEKSEIFDDQFSVERPDGSNFTLKIRSTKLEDSAMYFCASSEYATNSPLHFGNGTRLTVT.

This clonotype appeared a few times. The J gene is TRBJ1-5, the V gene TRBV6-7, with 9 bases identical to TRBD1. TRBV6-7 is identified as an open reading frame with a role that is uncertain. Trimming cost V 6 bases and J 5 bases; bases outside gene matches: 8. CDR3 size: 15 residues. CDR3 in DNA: TGTGCCAGCAGCCCCAGGACAGGGGAAGATCAGCCCCAGCATTTT. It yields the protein CASSPRTGEDQPQHF.

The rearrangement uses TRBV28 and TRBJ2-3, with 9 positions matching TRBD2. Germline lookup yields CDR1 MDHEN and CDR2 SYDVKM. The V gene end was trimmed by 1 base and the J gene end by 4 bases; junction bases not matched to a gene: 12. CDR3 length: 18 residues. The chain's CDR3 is CASSLLLRRREGSDTQYF. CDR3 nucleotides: TGTGCCAGCAGTTTATTACTTCGGCGGCGGGAGGGCTCAGATACGCAGTATTTT.

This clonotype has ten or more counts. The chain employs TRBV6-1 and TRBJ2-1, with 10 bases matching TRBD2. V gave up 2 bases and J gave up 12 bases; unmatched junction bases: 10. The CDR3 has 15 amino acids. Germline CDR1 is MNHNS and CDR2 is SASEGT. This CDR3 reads CASSESGRAPRGQFF. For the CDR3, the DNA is TGTGCCAGCAGTGAAAGCGGGAGGGCCCCTCGGGGGCAGTTCTTC.

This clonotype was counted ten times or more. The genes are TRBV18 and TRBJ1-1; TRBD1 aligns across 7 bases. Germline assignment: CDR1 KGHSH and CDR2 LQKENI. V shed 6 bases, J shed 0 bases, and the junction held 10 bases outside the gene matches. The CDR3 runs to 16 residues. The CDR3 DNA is TGTGCCAGCTCTCCTCTTCAACAGGGGATGAACACTGAAGCTTTCTTT. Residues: CASSPLQQGMNTEAFF.

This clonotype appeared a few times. In DNA form, the CDR3 reads TGCAGTGCTGTTGGGGAGGGGGGGAGGCGAAACATTCAGTACTTC. The encoded protein is CSAVGEGGRRNIQYF. The chain links TRBV20-1 to TRBJ2-4; possibly TRBD2 for D (7 bases). The CDR3 runs to 15 residues. V was trimmed by 5 bases and J by 6 bases, leaving 20 bases between them. Germline CDR1 and CDR2: DFQATT and SNEGSKA (reference sequence).

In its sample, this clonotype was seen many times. The CDR3 nucleotides are TGTGCCAGCAGTTTCACTCTGACAGACTCCGTCTCCTACGAGCAGTACTTC. Its translation: CASSFTLTDSVSYEQYF. The chain couples TRBV27 to TRBJ2-7; possibly TRBD1 for D (5 bases). CDR1 and CDR2 (germline): MNHEY, SMNVEV (reference sequence). Trimming cost V 3 bases and J 0 bases, with 18 bases left between them. CDR3 length: 17 amino acids.

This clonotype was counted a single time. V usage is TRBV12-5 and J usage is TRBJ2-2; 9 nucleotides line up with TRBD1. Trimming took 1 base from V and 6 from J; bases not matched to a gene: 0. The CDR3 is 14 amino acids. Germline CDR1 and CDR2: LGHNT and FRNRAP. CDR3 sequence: CASGLGQGAGELFF. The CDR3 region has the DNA TGTGCTAGTGGTTTGGGACAGGGGGCCGGGGAGCTGTTTTTT.

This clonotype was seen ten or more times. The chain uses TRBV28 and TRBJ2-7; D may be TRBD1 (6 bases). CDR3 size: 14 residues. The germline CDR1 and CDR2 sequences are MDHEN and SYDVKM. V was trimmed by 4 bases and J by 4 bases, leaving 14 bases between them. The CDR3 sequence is CASSWTDSFYEQYF. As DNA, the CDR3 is TGTGCCAGCAGTTGGACAGATTCCTTTTACGAGCAGTACTTC.

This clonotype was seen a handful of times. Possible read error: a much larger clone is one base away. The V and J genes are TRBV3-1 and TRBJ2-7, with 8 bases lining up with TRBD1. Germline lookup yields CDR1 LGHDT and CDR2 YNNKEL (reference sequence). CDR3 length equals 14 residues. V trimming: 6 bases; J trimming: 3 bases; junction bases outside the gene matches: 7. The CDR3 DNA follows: TGTGCCAGCAGTCACCGGGACAGGTACTACGAGCAGTACTTC. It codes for CASSHRDRYYEQYF.

In DNA form, the CDR3 reads TGCAGTGCACTGATTATTTCGGCAGCAACTTATGGCTACACCTTC. Its protein product is CSALIISAATYGYTF. This chain links TRBV20-1 with TRBJ1-2; D uncertain. Deletions cut 6 bases from V and 5 bases from J, with 22 bases between. CDR1 and CDR2 from the germline V gene are DFQATT and SNEGSKA (reference sequence). The CDR3 extends over 15 amino acids.

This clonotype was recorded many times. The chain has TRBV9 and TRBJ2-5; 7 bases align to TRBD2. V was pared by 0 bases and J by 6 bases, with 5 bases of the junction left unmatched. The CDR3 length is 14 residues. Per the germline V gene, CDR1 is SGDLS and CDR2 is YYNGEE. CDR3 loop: CASSVVGGSKTQYF. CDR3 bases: TGTGCCAGCAGCGTAGTAGGCGGGAGTAAGACCCAGTACTTC.

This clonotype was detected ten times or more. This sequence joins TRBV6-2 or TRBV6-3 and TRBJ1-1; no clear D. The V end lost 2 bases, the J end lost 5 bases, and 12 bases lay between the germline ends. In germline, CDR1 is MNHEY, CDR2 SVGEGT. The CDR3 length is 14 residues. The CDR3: CASSYREFKTEAFF. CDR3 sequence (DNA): TGTGCCAGCAGTTACAGGGAGTTTAAGACTGAAGCTTTCTTT.

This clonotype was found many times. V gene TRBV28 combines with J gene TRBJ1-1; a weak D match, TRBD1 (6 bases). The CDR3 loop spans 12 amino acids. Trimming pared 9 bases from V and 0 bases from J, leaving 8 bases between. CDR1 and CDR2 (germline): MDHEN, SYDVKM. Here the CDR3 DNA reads TGTGCCAGTGGGACACTGAACACTGAAGCTTTCTTT. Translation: CASGTLNTEAFF.

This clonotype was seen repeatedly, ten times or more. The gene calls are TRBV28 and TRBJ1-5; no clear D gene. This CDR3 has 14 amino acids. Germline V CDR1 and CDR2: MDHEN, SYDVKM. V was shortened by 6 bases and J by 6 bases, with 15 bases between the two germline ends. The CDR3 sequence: CASSTPVLGQPQHF. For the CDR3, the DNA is TGTGCCAGCAGCACCCCGGTCCTGGGTCAGCCCCAGCATTTT.

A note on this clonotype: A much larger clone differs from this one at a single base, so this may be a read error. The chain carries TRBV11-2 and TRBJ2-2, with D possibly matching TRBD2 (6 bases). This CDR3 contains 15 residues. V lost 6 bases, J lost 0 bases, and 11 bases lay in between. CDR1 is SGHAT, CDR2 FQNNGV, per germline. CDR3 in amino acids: CASSYSGANTGELFF. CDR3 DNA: TGTGCCAGCAGTTATAGCGGAGCGAACACCGGGGAGCTGTTTTTT.

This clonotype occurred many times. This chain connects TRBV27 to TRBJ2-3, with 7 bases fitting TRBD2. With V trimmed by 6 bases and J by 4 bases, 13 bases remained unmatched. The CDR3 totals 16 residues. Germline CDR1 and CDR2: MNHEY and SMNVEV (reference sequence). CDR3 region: CASSPPGGSIADTQYF. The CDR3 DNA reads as TGTGCCAGCAGCCCCCCGGGCGGGAGTATCGCAGATACGCAGTATTTT.

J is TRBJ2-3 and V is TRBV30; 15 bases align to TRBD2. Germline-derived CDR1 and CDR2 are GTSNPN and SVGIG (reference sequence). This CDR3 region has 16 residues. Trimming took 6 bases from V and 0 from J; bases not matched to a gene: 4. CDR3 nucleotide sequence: TGTGCCTGTAGCGGGACTAGCGGGAGGAGCACAGATACGCAGTATTTT. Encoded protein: CACSGTSGRSTDTQYF.

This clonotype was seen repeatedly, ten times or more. The CDR3 region has the DNA TGTGCCAGCAGCCAGACAGGAGAAAAGGAAAAACTGTTTTTT. Amino acids: CASSQTGEKEKLFF. The rearrangement uses TRBV12-3 or TRBV12-4 and TRBJ1-4; D is possibly TRBD1 (6 bases). The CDR3 sequence is 14 residues long. With 6 bases removed from V and 8 bases from J, the gap between germline ends came to 16 bases.

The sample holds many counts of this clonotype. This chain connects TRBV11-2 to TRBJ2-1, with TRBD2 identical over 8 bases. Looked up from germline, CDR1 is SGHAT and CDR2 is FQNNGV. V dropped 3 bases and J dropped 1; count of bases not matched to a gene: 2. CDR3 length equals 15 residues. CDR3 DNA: TGTGCCAGCAGCTTTAGCGGGAATTCCTACAATGAGCAGTTCTTC. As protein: CASSFSGNSYNEQFF.

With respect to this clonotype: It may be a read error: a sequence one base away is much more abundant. Written as DNA, the CDR3 is TGTGCCGGCAGCTATGCCGGGACAGACACCGGGGAGCTGTTTTTT. This gives the protein CAGSYAGTDTGELFF. The chain couples TRBV7-2 to TRBJ2-2; TRBD1 agrees at 7 bases. This CDR3 comprises 15 residues. In germline, CDR1 is SGHTA, CDR2 FQGNSA.

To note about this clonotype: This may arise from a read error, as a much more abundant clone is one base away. CDR3 DNA: TGTGCCACCAGTGCGGAGGAGACCCAGTACTTC. Its translation: CATSAEETQYF. The chain combines TRBV24-1 with TRBJ2-5; D not certain. Germline values: CDR1 KGHDR, CDR2 SFDVKD. This CDR3 is built from 11 residues. Trimming shortened V by 5 bases and J by 5 bases, and 5 bases separated the two germline ends.

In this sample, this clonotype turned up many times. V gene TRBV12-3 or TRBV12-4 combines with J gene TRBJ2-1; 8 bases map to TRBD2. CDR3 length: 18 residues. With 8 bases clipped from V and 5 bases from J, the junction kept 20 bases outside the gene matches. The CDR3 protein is CASGKARSGSRDDNEQFF. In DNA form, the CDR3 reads TGTGCCAGCGGTAAAGCACGGAGCGGGAGTCGTGACGACAATGAGCAGTTCTTC.

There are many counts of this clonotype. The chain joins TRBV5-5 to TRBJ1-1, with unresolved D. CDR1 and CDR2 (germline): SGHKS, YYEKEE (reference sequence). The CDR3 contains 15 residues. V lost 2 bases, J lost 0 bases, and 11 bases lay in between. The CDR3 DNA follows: TGTGCCAGCAGCTTTCGGGCGGCGATGAACACTGAAGCTTTCTTT. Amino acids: CASSFRAAMNTEAFF.

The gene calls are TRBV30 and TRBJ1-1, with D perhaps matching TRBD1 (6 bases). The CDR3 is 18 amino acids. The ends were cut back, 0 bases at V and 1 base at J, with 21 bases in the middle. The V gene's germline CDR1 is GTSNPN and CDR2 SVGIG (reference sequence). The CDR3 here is CAWSVWGHPGAQNTEAFF. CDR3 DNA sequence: TGTGCCTGGAGTGTATGGGGTCATCCGGGGGCTCAGAACACTGAAGCTTTCTTT.